This T cell receptor beta chain was obtained from a study of T cell responses to AZD1222 COVID-19 vaccine. Across the study: Pooled samples include second doses given at about 4 or 12 weeks.

The CDR3 length is 16 residues. The germline V gene encodes CDR1 SGHNT and CDR2 YENEEA. V lost 2 bases to trimming and J lost 7 bases; unmatched junction nucleotides: 8. General study points: Regions 160-218 and 743-854 held dominance among vaccine-associated CD4 TCRs, which spanned spike. Samples come after the peak T cell response, not at day 14.

Libraries were prepared by immunoSEQ multiplex PCR; TCRdb keeps only in-frame clonotypes and omits some of them. The profile covers approximately 79,000 clones, with around 86% appearing a single time and around 8.2% taken by the ten largest. Comment on this clone: As yet, its antigen is unknown.

Sequenced here: peripheral blood, sampled on day 0 of AZD1222 vaccination. The genes are TRBV11-3 and TRBJ2-1, with 10 positions matching TRBD2. The TCR comes from an adult in good health. The CDR3 nucleotides read TGTGCCAGCAGCTTACGGCTAGCGGGAGTGCAGAATGAGCAGTTCTTC. Translated: CASSLRLAGVQNEQFF.